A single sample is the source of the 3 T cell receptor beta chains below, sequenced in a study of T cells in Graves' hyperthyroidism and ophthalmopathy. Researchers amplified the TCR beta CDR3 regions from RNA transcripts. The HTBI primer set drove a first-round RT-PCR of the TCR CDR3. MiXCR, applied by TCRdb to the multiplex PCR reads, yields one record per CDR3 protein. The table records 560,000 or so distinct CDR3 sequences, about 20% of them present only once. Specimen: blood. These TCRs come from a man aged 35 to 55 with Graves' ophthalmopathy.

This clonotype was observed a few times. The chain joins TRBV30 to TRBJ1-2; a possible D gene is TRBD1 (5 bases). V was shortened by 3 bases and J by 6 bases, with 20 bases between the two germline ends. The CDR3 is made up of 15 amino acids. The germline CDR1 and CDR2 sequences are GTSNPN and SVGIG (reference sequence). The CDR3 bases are TGTGCCTGGAGGATGGCAGGGTTAGGTTCGGATGGCTACACCTTC. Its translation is CAWRMAGLGSDGYTF.

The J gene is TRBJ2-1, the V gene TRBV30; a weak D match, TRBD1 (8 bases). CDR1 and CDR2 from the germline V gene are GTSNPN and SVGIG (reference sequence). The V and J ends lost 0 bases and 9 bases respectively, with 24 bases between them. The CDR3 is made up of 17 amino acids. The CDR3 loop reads CAWSVEWGGQVLSEQFF. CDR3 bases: TGTGCCTGGAGTGTAGAGTGGGGGGGACAGGTCCTCAGTGAGCAGTTCTTC.

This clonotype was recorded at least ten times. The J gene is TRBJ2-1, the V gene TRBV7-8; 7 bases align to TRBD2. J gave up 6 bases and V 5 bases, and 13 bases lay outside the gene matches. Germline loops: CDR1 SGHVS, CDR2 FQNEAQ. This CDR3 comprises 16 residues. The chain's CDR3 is CASSPFQASGPNEQFF. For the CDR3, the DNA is TGTGCCAGCAGCCCCTTCCAGGCTAGCGGACCCAATGAGCAGTTCTTC.